This is a list of T cell receptor beta chains from one sample in a study of T cell changes during pregnancy in multiple sclerosis. Profiled with immunoSEQ multiplex PCR; TCRdb holds only in-frame clones, not every one. Seen here are over 25,000 clones, 90% to 95% observed once, and the top ten hold around 0.71%. The sequenced sample was CD4+ T cells from peripheral blood mononuclear cells, obtained in the first trimester of pregnancy. The receptors here all came from a female donor with multiple sclerosis, enrolled in a pregnancy study. Both conserved end residues are part of each CDR3. A D gene is named only where the DNA matches it firmly. Size values are once, few and many counts, or a class for expanded clones, and some rows have none.

d_call: TRBD1; j_call: TRBJ2-3; cdr3_length: 15; clone_size: -; v_call: TRBV6-5; cdr3_nt: TGTGCCAGCAGCCGACAGGGGGCGCACACAGATACGCAGTATTTT; cdr3_aa: CASSRQGAHTDTQYF
d_call: TRBD1; j_call: TRBJ1-2; cdr3_length: 14; clone_size: -; v_call: TRBV28; cdr3_nt: TGTGCCAGCAGTTTTGACGACAGGGTGGATGGCTACACCTTC; cdr3_aa: CASSFDDRVDGYTF
d_call: -; j_call: TRBJ2-2; cdr3_length: 16; clone_size: -; v_call: TRBV25-1; cdr3_nt: TGTGCCAGCAGCGCCCAGCGAACGGGGAACACCGGGGAGCTGTTTTTT; cdr3_aa: CASSAQRTGNTGELFF
d_call: TRBD2; j_call: TRBJ2-1; cdr3_length: 15; clone_size: -; v_call: TRBV5-4; cdr3_nt: TGTGCCAGCAGCCCGGGACTAGCGGGGGGTTATGAGCAGTTCTTC; cdr3_aa: CASSPGLAGGYEQFF
d_call: TRBD1; j_call: TRBJ1-2; cdr3_length: 13; clone_size: -; v_call: TRBV7-9; cdr3_nt: TGTGCCAGCAGCTGGACAGGGGGCGATGGCTACACCTTC; cdr3_aa: CASSWTGGDGYTF
d_call: -; j_call: TRBJ2-5; cdr3_length: 15; clone_size: -; v_call: TRBV7-3; cdr3_nt: TGTGCCAGCAGCTTCAACCGGGGGGCGGGAGAGACCCAGTACTTC; cdr3_aa: CASSFNRGAGETQYF
d_call: -; j_call: TRBJ2-5; cdr3_length: 12; clone_size: -; v_call: TRBV5-4; cdr3_nt: TGTGCCAGCGGGACTGAGCAAGAGACCCAGTACTTC; cdr3_aa: CASGTEQETQYF
d_call: TRBD1; j_call: TRBJ1-1; cdr3_length: 14; clone_size: -; v_call: TRBV7-8; cdr3_nt: TGTGCCAGCAGCAAAACAGGGGTCGAGACTGAAGCTTTCTTT; cdr3_aa: CASSKTGVETEAFF
d_call: -; j_call: TRBJ1-6; cdr3_length: 14; clone_size: -; v_call: TRBV5-4; cdr3_nt: TGTGCCAGCAGCACGGACTCGTTTGGATCACCCCTCCACTTT; cdr3_aa: CASSTDSFGSPLHF
d_call: TRBD1; j_call: TRBJ1-2; cdr3_length: 13; clone_size: -; v_call: TRBV7-6; cdr3_nt: TGTGCCAGCAGCCTCGACAGGGGAGAAGGCTACACCTTC; cdr3_aa: CASSLDRGEGYTF
d_call: -; j_call: TRBJ2-5; cdr3_length: 15; clone_size: -; v_call: TRBV5-4; cdr3_nt: TGTGCCAGCAACCCCGGGAGTGGGGGGCAAGAGACCCAGTACTTC; cdr3_aa: CASNPGSGGQETQYF
d_call: -; j_call: TRBJ2-6; cdr3_length: 17; clone_size: -; v_call: TRBV5-1; cdr3_nt: TGCGCCAGCAGCAAGGACGGAGGAGCCTCTGGGGCCAACGTCCTGACTTTC; cdr3_aa: CASSKDGGASGANVLTF
d_call: TRBD2; j_call: TRBJ2-5; cdr3_length: 14; clone_size: -; v_call: TRBV28; cdr3_nt: TGTGCCAGCAGGGGAGCGGGGGCTCAAGAGACCCAGTACTTC; cdr3_aa: CASRGAGAQETQYF
d_call: TRBD1; j_call: TRBJ2-5; cdr3_length: 15; clone_size: once; v_call: TRBV5-4; cdr3_nt: TGTGCCAGCAGCTCCGGGCGGACAGGGAAAGAGACCCAGTACTTC; cdr3_aa: CASSSGRTGKETQYF
d_call: -; j_call: TRBJ1-1; cdr3_length: 16; clone_size: once; v_call: TRBV2; cdr3_nt: TGTGCCAGCAGTGATATGGGTCGGGGGGAAGGCACTGAAGCTTTCTTT; cdr3_aa: CASSDMGRGEGTEAFF
d_call: -; j_call: TRBJ2-1; cdr3_length: 14; clone_size: -; v_call: TRBV5-1; cdr3_nt: TGCGCCAGCAGCACCTGGGGGCCCCACAATGAGCAGTTCTTC; cdr3_aa: CASSTWGPHNEQFF
d_call: TRBD1; j_call: TRBJ1-1; cdr3_length: 14; clone_size: -; v_call: TRBV5-1; cdr3_nt: TGCGCCAGCAGTTTACAGGGGACGAACACTGAAGCTTTCTTT; cdr3_aa: CASSLQGTNTEAFF
d_call: -; j_call: TRBJ2-2; cdr3_length: 13; clone_size: -; v_call: TRBV6-1; cdr3_nt: TGTGCCAGCCGTCGGGTCAACACCGGGGAGCTGTTTTTT; cdr3_aa: CASRRVNTGELFF
d_call: TRBD2; j_call: TRBJ2-2; cdr3_length: 18; clone_size: -; v_call: TRBV27; cdr3_nt: TGTGCCAGCAGTTTATCAGCACTAGCGGGGACAAGCACCGGGGAGCTGTTTTTT; cdr3_aa: CASSLSALAGTSTGELFF
d_call: -; j_call: TRBJ1-5; cdr3_length: 16; clone_size: -; v_call: TRBV7-8; cdr3_nt: TGTGCCAGCAGCTACCTCGGAGGGCGGGGATTGCAGCCCCAGCATTTT; cdr3_aa: CASSYLGGRGLQPQHF
d_call: -; j_call: TRBJ2-7; cdr3_length: 14; clone_size: -; v_call: TRBV10-1; cdr3_nt: TGCGCCAGCACCCAGAGGAACAGGTCCTACGAGCAGTACTTC; cdr3_aa: CASTQRNRSYEQYF
d_call: TRBD1; j_call: TRBJ1-2; cdr3_length: 15; clone_size: -; v_call: TRBV5-1; cdr3_nt: TGCGCCAGCAGCTTTGGGGACAGGGTCCCCTATGGCTACACCTTC; cdr3_aa: CASSFGDRVPYGYTF
d_call: -; j_call: TRBJ1-3; cdr3_length: 17; clone_size: -; v_call: TRBV6-1; cdr3_nt: TGTGCCAGCAGTGAAAGGCAGGACAGCTACTCTGGAAACACCATATATTTT; cdr3_aa: CASSERQDSYSGNTIYF
d_call: -; j_call: TRBJ1-6; cdr3_length: 17; clone_size: -; v_call: TRBV9; cdr3_nt: TGTGCCAGCAGCGTAACCCCGGCAGGTGGTTATAATTCACCCCTCCACTTT; cdr3_aa: CASSVTPAGGYNSPLHF
d_call: -; j_call: TRBJ1-4; cdr3_length: 13; clone_size: few; v_call: TRBV2; cdr3_nt: TGTGCCAGCTCAGGTCTCGGCCTGGAAAAACTGTTTTTT; cdr3_aa: CASSGLGLEKLFF
d_call: TRBD2; j_call: TRBJ2-7; cdr3_length: 14; clone_size: -; v_call: TRBV5-4; cdr3_nt: TGTGCCAGCAGCTTGGACGGGGGGATATACGAGCAGTACTTC; cdr3_aa: CASSLDGGIYEQYF
d_call: -; j_call: TRBJ1-2; cdr3_length: 14; clone_size: -; v_call: TRBV4-3; cdr3_nt: TGCGCCAGCAGCCATGGACAGAAATTTTATGGCTACACCTTC; cdr3_aa: CASSHGQKFYGYTF
d_call: -; j_call: TRBJ2-3; cdr3_length: 13; clone_size: -; v_call: TRBV7-6; cdr3_nt: TGTGCCAGCAGCTTTTATAGCACAGATACGCAGTATTTT; cdr3_aa: CASSFYSTDTQYF
d_call: TRBD1; j_call: TRBJ2-3; cdr3_length: 15; clone_size: -; v_call: TRBV7-9; cdr3_nt: TGTGCCAGCAGCCCCGGGACAGGGCTGACAGATACGCAGTATTTT; cdr3_aa: CASSPGTGLTDTQYF
d_call: TRBD2; j_call: TRBJ2-7; cdr3_length: 15; clone_size: -; v_call: TRBV6-1; cdr3_nt: TGTGCCAGCAGTGAAGCCCTAGCGGGAACCTACGAGCAGTACTTC; cdr3_aa: CASSEALAGTYEQYF
d_call: TRBD2; j_call: TRBJ2-7; cdr3_length: 15; clone_size: -; v_call: TRBV7-6; cdr3_nt: TGTGCCAGCAGCGGAGGGCCCACGCTGGCGGGGGTGGGGTACTTC; cdr3_aa: CASSGGPTLAGVGYF
d_call: -; j_call: TRBJ1-2; cdr3_length: 13; clone_size: -; v_call: TRBV7-9; cdr3_nt: TGTGCCAGCAGCTTACAGGGGCGCGATGGCTACACCTTC; cdr3_aa: CASSLQGRDGYTF
d_call: TRBD2; j_call: TRBJ2-7; cdr3_length: 18; clone_size: -; v_call: TRBV18; cdr3_nt: TGTGCCAGCTCACCTCCGGGACTACAACAAACTCCCTCCTACGAGCAGTACTTC; cdr3_aa: CASSPPGLQQTPSYEQYF
d_call: TRBD1; j_call: TRBJ2-5; cdr3_length: 17; clone_size: -; v_call: TRBV2; cdr3_nt: TGTGCCACCCTCGGACGGGTCCGGACAGGGAAGCAAGAGACCCAGTACTTC; cdr3_aa: CATLGRVRTGKQETQYF
d_call: -; j_call: TRBJ1-3; cdr3_length: 14; clone_size: -; v_call: TRBV2; cdr3_nt: TGTGCCAGCAGTGAAGCGTCGGGGGAAAACACCATATATTTT; cdr3_aa: CASSEASGENTIYF
d_call: -; j_call: TRBJ1-4; cdr3_length: 12; clone_size: -; v_call: TRBV28; cdr3_nt: TGTGCCAGCAGTCTTTACGCGGAAAAACTGTTTTTT; cdr3_aa: CASSLYAEKLFF
d_call: -; j_call: TRBJ1-2; cdr3_length: 16; clone_size: -; v_call: TRBV7-2; cdr3_nt: TGTGCCAGCAGCTTCGGCAGGGTTGGAGCTAACTATGGCTACACCTTC; cdr3_aa: CASSFGRVGANYGYTF
d_call: -; j_call: TRBJ1-4; cdr3_length: 12; clone_size: -; v_call: TRBV18; cdr3_nt: TGTGCCAGCTCACCTGCGGGAGAAAAACTGTTTTTT; cdr3_aa: CASSPAGEKLFF
d_call: -; j_call: TRBJ1-2; cdr3_length: 14; clone_size: -; v_call: TRBV19; cdr3_nt: TGTGCCAGTAGCCCGGGGGCGGGGGTCTATGGCTACACCTTC; cdr3_aa: CASSPGAGVYGYTF
d_call: TRBD2; j_call: TRBJ2-2; cdr3_length: 16; clone_size: -; v_call: TRBV10-3; cdr3_nt: TGTGCCATCGGTATACGGGGGGTGTTTAACACCGGGGAGCTGTTTTTT; cdr3_aa: CAIGIRGVFNTGELFF
d_call: -; j_call: TRBJ1-1; cdr3_length: 13; clone_size: -; v_call: TRBV5-5; cdr3_nt: TGTGCCAGCAGCTATACAGGTGACACTGAAGCTTTCTTT; cdr3_aa: CASSYTGDTEAFF
d_call: TRBD1; j_call: TRBJ1-4; cdr3_length: 17; clone_size: -; v_call: TRBV7-2; cdr3_nt: TGTGCCAGCAGCACCCAACCAACAGGGGCAACTAATGAAAAACTGTTTTTT; cdr3_aa: CASSTQPTGATNEKLFF
d_call: -; j_call: TRBJ1-2; cdr3_length: 13; clone_size: -; v_call: TRBV7-2; cdr3_nt: TGTGCCAGCAGCTTGGGACAAAACTATGGCTACACCTTC; cdr3_aa: CASSLGQNYGYTF
d_call: -; j_call: TRBJ1-6; cdr3_length: 15; clone_size: -; v_call: TRBV2; cdr3_nt: TGTGCCAGCCGATCCTCGGCGGCTTATAATTCACCCCTCCACTTT; cdr3_aa: CASRSSAAYNSPLHF
d_call: TRBD1; j_call: TRBJ1-2; cdr3_length: 15; clone_size: few; v_call: TRBV4-1; cdr3_nt: TGCGCCAGCAGCCAAGAACAGGGGATGTGGGATGGCTACACCTTC; cdr3_aa: CASSQEQGMWDGYTF
d_call: TRBD1; j_call: TRBJ2-5; cdr3_length: 13; clone_size: -; v_call: TRBV2; cdr3_nt: TGTGCCAGCAGTGGGACAGGGGCAGAGACCCAGTACTTC; cdr3_aa: CASSGTGAETQYF
d_call: TRBD1; j_call: TRBJ1-5; cdr3_length: 14; clone_size: -; v_call: TRBV19; cdr3_nt: TGTGCCAGTAACCCGGACAGGTCAAATCAGCCCCAGCATTTT; cdr3_aa: CASNPDRSNQPQHF
d_call: TRBD1; j_call: TRBJ2-7; cdr3_length: 14; clone_size: -; v_call: TRBV29-1; cdr3_nt: TGCAGCGTTGACCTGGGACAGGGGTTCTACGAGCAGTACTTC; cdr3_aa: CSVDLGQGFYEQYF
d_call: TRBD1; j_call: TRBJ1-1; cdr3_length: 13; clone_size: -; v_call: TRBV18; cdr3_nt: TGTGCCAGCTCACGACAGGGTAACACTGAAGCTTTCTTT; cdr3_aa: CASSRQGNTEAFF
d_call: -; j_call: TRBJ1-6; cdr3_length: 14; clone_size: -; v_call: TRBV2; cdr3_nt: TGTGCCAGCAGTGAAGGCAGGGTTGGGTCACCCCTCCACTTT; cdr3_aa: CASSEGRVGSPLHF
d_call: -; j_call: TRBJ1-1; cdr3_length: 12; clone_size: -; v_call: TRBV2; cdr3_nt: TGTGCCAGCAGTGAAGCAGGCAGGAAAGCTTTCTTT; cdr3_aa: CASSEAGRKAFF
d_call: TRBD1; j_call: TRBJ2-7; cdr3_length: 17; clone_size: once; v_call: TRBV10-2; cdr3_nt: TGCGCCAGCAGCGAGTCGCAGGGACAGGGGATTTCCTACGAGCAGTACTTC; cdr3_aa: CASSESQGQGISYEQYF
d_call: TRBD1; j_call: TRBJ1-1; cdr3_length: 12; clone_size: -; v_call: TRBV30; cdr3_nt: TGTGCCAGAGACAGGGAAGACACTGAAGCTTTCTTT; cdr3_aa: CARDREDTEAFF
d_call: -; j_call: TRBJ1-5; cdr3_length: 17; clone_size: -; v_call: TRBV5-1; cdr3_nt: TGCGCCAGCAGCTTGGATCCCAGGGGCCATGGCAATCAGCCCCAGCATTTT; cdr3_aa: CASSLDPRGHGNQPQHF
d_call: TRBD2; j_call: TRBJ2-1; cdr3_length: 16; clone_size: -; v_call: TRBV6-1; cdr3_nt: TGTGCCAGCAGTGAATTTCGGGGGGGCACATACAATGAGCAGTTCTTC; cdr3_aa: CASSEFRGGTYNEQFF